This is a list of T cell receptor beta chains from one sample in a study of shared clonotypes between healthy human individuals. Here immunoSEQ multiplex PCR was the method, and the copy in TCRdb shows in-frame clones only, minus some. The sample carries roughly 680,000 clones, approximately 72% recorded once. The sequenced sample consisted of memory CD4+ T cells sorted from blood. The origin of the receptors is a woman younger than 45 in good health. Each CDR3 is given with its conserved first and last residue. The D gene is left open where the match is weak. The size field is filled for only some rows; it gives once, few, many or a size class.

DNA,CDR3,J,length,D,V,size
TGTGCCAGCAGTGGGCCTAGGCAGGGGTCGGGACCCGGGGAGCTGTTTTTT,CASSGPRQGSGPGELFF,TRBJ2-2,17,NA,TRBV6-4,once
TGTGCCTGGAGGGCAGGGAACACTGAAGCTTTCTTT,CAWRAGNTEAFF,TRBJ1-1,12,NA,TRBV30,NA
TGTGCCAGCAGCGAAAGGACAGGGAACTCTGGGGCCAACGTCCTGACTTTC,CASSERTGNSGANVLTF,TRBJ2-6,17,TRBD1,TRBV9,NA
TGTGCCAGCAGAAGACTAGCGGGGGACTCCTACAATGAGCAGTTCTTC,CASRRLAGDSYNEQFF,TRBJ2-1,16,TRBD2,TRBV27,NA
TGTGCCAGCCTTTTTACCCCGGGGGGACAGCCATCTAACTATGGCTACACCTTC,CASLFTPGGQPSNYGYTF,TRBJ1-2,18,TRBD1,TRBV28,NA
TGTGCCTGGAGGTTAGCGGGAGAAGGAACAGATACGCAGTATTTT,CAWRLAGEGTDTQYF,TRBJ2-3,15,TRBD2,TRBV30,NA
TGTGCCAGCAGCCCTGAGCGGGGACAGGGAGGCGAGCAGTACTTC,CASSPERGQGGEQYF,TRBJ2-7,15,TRBD1,TRBV5-4,NA
TGCAGCGTTGTAAGGGGGCGGCGGAACTCCTACGAGCAGTACTTC,CSVVRGRRNSYEQYF,TRBJ2-7,15,TRBD1,TRBV29-1,NA
TGCAGCGTAAAGCCCACACCGAACACTGAAGCTTTCTTT,CSVKPTPNTEAFF,TRBJ1-1,13,NA,TRBV29-1,few
TGTGCCTGGAGTGTCTGGGGTTCCACTGAAGCTTTCTTT,CAWSVWGSTEAFF,TRBJ1-1,13,NA,TRBV30,NA
TGTGCCAGCAGTGAGGTCGACAGGGGCCATCAGCCCCAGCATTTT,CASSEVDRGHQPQHF,TRBJ1-5,15,TRBD1,TRBV6-1,once
TGTGCCAGTAGTCCCCGGGGCTACAATGAGCAGTTCTTC,CASSPRGYNEQFF,TRBJ2-1,13,NA,TRBV19,few
TGTGCCAGCAGCCTGTCGTCAATGAACACTGAAGCTTTCTTT,CASSLSSMNTEAFF,TRBJ1-1,14,NA,TRBV5-6,few
TGTGCCAGCAGGAGGGACAGACCTTCCTACGAGCAGTACTTC,CASRRDRPSYEQYF,TRBJ2-7,14,TRBD1,TRBV28,NA
TGTGCCAGCAGCCATTGGCAGTTGGTAGATACGCAGTATTTT,CASSHWQLVDTQYF,TRBJ2-3,14,NA,TRBV14,NA
TGCGCCAGCAGTCAATCGCCCCTTCAAGAGACCCAGTACTTC,CASSQSPLQETQYF,TRBJ2-5,14,NA,TRBV23-1,NA
TGTGCCAGCAGTGGGACAGGGAATAATGAAAAACTGTTTTTT,CASSGTGNNEKLFF,TRBJ1-4,14,TRBD1,TRBV27,NA
TGTGCCAGCAGCTTGTCAGGGGGCCTCACCGGGGAGCTGTTTTTT,CASSLSGGLTGELFF,TRBJ2-2,15,TRBD1,TRBV5-6,NA
TGTGCCAGCAGCTCCGGGACTAATCTTTACAATGAGCAGTTCTTC,CASSSGTNLYNEQFF,TRBJ2-1,15,TRBD2,TRBV7-3,NA
TGTGCCAGCAGCCCTACTCTGACAGGGGGCTACACCTTC,CASSPTLTGGYTF,TRBJ1-2,13,TRBD1,TRBV7-9,NA
TGTGCCAGTAGTATTGCAGGGGCTTCGGATGGCTACACCTTC,CASSIAGASDGYTF,TRBJ1-2,14,NA,TRBV19,few
TGTGCCAGCGTCCGGGACAGAACCTATGGCTACACCTTC,CASVRDRTYGYTF,TRBJ1-2,13,TRBD1,TRBV2,NA
TGTGCCAGCAGCTTTGGGGGAAACTACAATGAGCAGTTCTTC,CASSFGGNYNEQFF,TRBJ2-1,14,NA,TRBV7-2,NA
TGCGCCAGCAGTCATAATCCCTCTGGGGCCAACGTCCTGACTTTC,CASSHNPSGANVLTF,TRBJ2-6,15,NA,TRBV4-1,NA
TGTGCCAGCAGCGTACAGGGAGGAAATGAGCAGTTCTTC,CASSVQGGNEQFF,TRBJ2-1,13,NA,TRBV9,NA
TGTGCCAGTAGTATACACAACTATGGCTACACCTTC,CASSIHNYGYTF,TRBJ1-2,12,NA,TRBV19,NA
TGTGCCAGCGGTGACTTCCTAGCGGGAGTTGTCGAGCAGTACTTC,CASGDFLAGVVEQYF,TRBJ2-7,15,TRBD2,TRBV13,NA
TGTGCCAGTAGTATGGAAGGATTCGCTAGCGGGAGGTCAACCTACAATGAGCAGTTCTTC,CASSMEGFASGRSTYNEQFF,TRBJ2-1,20,TRBD2,TRBV19,few
TGTGCCAGCAGCAGGCCAGACTATGGCTACACCTTC,CASSRPDYGYTF,TRBJ1-2,12,NA,TRBV5-6,NA
TGTGCCAGCAGCACGCCCTTTTCTAGGATGCAGGGCAGGGGGCTTGGGAATCAGCCCCAGCATTTT,CASSTPFSRMQGRGLGNQPQHF,TRBJ1-5,22,TRBD1,TRBV28,NA
TGTGCCAGCAGCTTTGAGGGAACAGAAAACATTCAGTACTTC,CASSFEGTENIQYF,TRBJ2-4,14,NA,TRBV7-2,NA
TGCAGCGTCCGCCCGACAGGGATGGAGACCCAGTACTTC,CSVRPTGMETQYF,TRBJ2-5,13,TRBD1,TRBV29-1,NA
TGTGCCAGCAGCCCCACTAGCGGGGACAATGAGCAGTTCTTC,CASSPTSGDNEQFF,TRBJ2-1,14,TRBD2,TRBV5-4,few
TGTGCCAGCAGCCACATCGGAGCTAGCGGGAGTGAGGCAGATACGCAGTATTTT,CASSHIGASGSEADTQYF,TRBJ2-3,18,TRBD2,TRBV2,NA
TGTGCCAGCAGCAAAGCCGGGCCAACCCCGGGACAAGAGCTTACCTACGAGCAGTACTTC,CASSKAGPTPGQELTYEQYF,TRBJ2-7,20,NA,TRBV21-1,NA
TGTGCCAGCTCCCAGATCCCTAGTACAAGTAGAGGAACAGATACGCAGTATTTT,CASSQIPSTSRGTDTQYF,TRBJ2-3,18,NA,TRBV18,NA
TGTGCCAGCAGTCCCGGGACAGCGAACACCGGGGAGCTGTTTTTT,CASSPGTANTGELFF,TRBJ2-2,15,TRBD1,TRBV28,NA